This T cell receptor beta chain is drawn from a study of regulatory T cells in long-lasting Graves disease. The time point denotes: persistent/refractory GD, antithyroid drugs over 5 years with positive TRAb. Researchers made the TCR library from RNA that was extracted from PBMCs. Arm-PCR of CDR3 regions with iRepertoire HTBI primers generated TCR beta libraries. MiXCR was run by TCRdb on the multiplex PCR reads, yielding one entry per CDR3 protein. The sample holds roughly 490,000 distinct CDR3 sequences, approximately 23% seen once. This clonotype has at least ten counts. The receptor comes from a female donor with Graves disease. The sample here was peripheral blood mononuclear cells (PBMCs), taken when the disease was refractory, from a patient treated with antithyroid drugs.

The CDR3, as DNA: TGCAGTGCTCCCCCTTTGCGGGAGATGGCCAAAAACATTCAGTACTTC. Translating it yields CSAPPLREMAKNIQYF. V is TRBV20-1 and J is TRBJ2-4, with 7 positions matching TRBD2. The germline gives CDR1 DFQATT, CDR2 SNEGSKA (reference sequence). V dropped 5 bases and J dropped 1; count of bases not matched to a gene: 11. The CDR3 is 16 residues long.